This T cell receptor beta chain appears in the sequencing data of a study of CD8+CD57+ T cells in acquired aplastic anemia. An expansion of CD8+CD57+ cells by flow cytometry had been shown in patients chosen for sequencing. Germline V lookup: CDR1 LGHNA, CDR2 YNFKEQ. The germline V and J ends were trimmed by 5 bases and 5 bases, with 13 bases remaining between them. The CDR3 has 13 residues. Template material for TCR beta VDJ and CDR3 profiling consisted of genomic DNA. MiXCR, applied by TCRdb to the reads, yields one record per CDR3 protein. In the table there are approximately 180,000 distinct CDR3 sequences, less than 60% of which are singletons.

Source material: sorted CD4+, CD8+, or CD8+CD57+ T cells (not recorded which) from PBMCs. The V call is TRBV4-2, the J call TRBJ2-7; D may be TRBD2 (6 bases). This clonotype originated in a human donor with aplastic anemia. In DNA form, the CDR3 reads TGTGCCAGCAGCTCTTTGGAGGGGAACGAGCAGTACTTC. Translation: CASSSLEGNEQYF.